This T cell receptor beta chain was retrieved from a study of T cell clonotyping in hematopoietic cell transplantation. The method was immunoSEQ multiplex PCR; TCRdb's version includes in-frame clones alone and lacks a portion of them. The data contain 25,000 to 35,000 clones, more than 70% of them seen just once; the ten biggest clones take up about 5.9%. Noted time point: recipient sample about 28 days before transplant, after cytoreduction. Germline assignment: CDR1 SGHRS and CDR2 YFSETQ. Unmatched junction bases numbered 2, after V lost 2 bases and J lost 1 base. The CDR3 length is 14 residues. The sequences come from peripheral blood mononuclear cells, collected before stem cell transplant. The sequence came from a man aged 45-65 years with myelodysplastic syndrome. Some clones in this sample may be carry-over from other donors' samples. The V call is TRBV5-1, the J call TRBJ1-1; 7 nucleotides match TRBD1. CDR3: CASSFQGGNTEAFF. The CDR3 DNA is TGCGCCAGCAGCTTTCAGGGGGGGAACACTGAAGCTTTCTTT. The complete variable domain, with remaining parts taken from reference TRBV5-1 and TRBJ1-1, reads KAGVTQTPRYLIKTRGQQVTLSCSPISGHRSVSWYQQTPGQGLQFLFEYFSETQRNKGNFPGRFSGRQFSNSRSEMNVSTLELGDSALYLCASSFQGGNTEAFFGQGTRLTVV.